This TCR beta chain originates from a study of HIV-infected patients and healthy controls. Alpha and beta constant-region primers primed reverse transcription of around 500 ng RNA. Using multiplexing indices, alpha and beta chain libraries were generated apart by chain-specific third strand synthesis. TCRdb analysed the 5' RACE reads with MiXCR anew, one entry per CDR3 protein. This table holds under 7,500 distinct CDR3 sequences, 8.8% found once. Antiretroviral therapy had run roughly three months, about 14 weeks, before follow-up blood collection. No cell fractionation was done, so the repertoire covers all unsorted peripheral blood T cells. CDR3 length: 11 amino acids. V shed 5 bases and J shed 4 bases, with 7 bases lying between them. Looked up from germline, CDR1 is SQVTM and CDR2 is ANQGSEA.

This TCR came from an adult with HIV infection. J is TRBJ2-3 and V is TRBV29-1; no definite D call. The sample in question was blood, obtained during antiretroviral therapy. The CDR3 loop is CSVRAADTQYF. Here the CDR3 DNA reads TGCAGCGTTCGGGCAGCAGATACGCAGTATTTT.